The clone carrying this TCR beta chain was seen only once. Original data processing: Amplification of reference gene primers was used by the study to estimate nucleated cell counts. Profiled with immunoSEQ multiplex PCR; TCRdb holds only in-frame clones, not every one. That table gives V, J and clone size, and the DNA gave D and trimming. Of about 78,000 clones detected, more than 75% appear once; the ten largest clones hold less than 5%. The entry originates in a study of blood T cell repertoires in COVID-19. Turning to the study itself: In each case, the material was cDNA or gDNA derived from T cells, B-cell-depleted T cells, or PBMCs.

The CDR3 has 13 residues. Germline CDR1 and CDR2: SGHAT and FQNNGV. The trim removed 7 bases at V and 5 bases at J, leaving 5 bases unmatched. J is TRBJ2-1 and V is TRBV11-2; 7 nucleotides agree with TRBD1. The specimen sequenced was peripheral blood. This clonotype was obtained from a man aged 50-60 years with active or convalescent COVID-19. The CDR3 loop reads CASTGTANNEQFF. As DNA, the CDR3 is TGTGCCAGCACCGGGACAGCCAACAATGAGCAGTTCTTC.